These 16 T cell receptor beta chains were sequenced from one sample in a study of cytomegalovirus exposure and HLA in healthy donors. The PCR was carried out with 60 Vbeta primers and 13 Jbeta primers. TCRdb's table, derived via immunoSEQ multiplex PCR, lists solely in-frame clones and lacks some. The data contain approximately 80,000 clones, around 70% of them singletons. The sequenced sample was PBMCs. Source of these receptors: a woman aged 40-49 years in good health and CMV-seropositive.

The DNA of the CDR3 is TGTGCCTGGAGTGGACAGGGAGTGGGTGAGCAGTACTTC. Translated, it gives CAWSGQGVGEQYF. This chain links TRBV30 with TRBJ2-7; TRBD1 matches 7 bases. This CDR3 is 13 amino acids long. J gave up 7 bases and V 1 base, and 7 bases lay outside the gene matches. The germline gives CDR1 GTSNPN, CDR2 SVGIG (reference sequence).

On this clone itself: Sequence at one end of the junction differs from germline and may be a read error. The rearrangement links TRBV5-1 to TRBJ2-1, with D perhaps matching TRBD1 (6 bases). The CDR3 covers 10 residues. Germline CDR1 reads SGHRS; CDR2 reads YFSETQ. CDR3 in DNA: TGCGCCAGCAGCTACCCGACAGGTATCTTC. This sequence encodes CASSYPTGIF.

The V call is TRBV10-3, the J call TRBJ2-7; TRBD1 matches 7 bases. CDR1 ENHRY and CDR2 SYGVKD come from the germline V gene. J lost 3 bases, V lost 2 bases, and 7 bases had no gene match. This CDR3 spans 15 amino acids. CDR3 sequence reads: CAISEGPGGNYEQYF. For the CDR3, the DNA is TGTGCCATCAGTGAGGGTCCAGGGGGAAACTACGAGCAGTACTTC.

This clone was observed a few times. The chain couples TRBV5-1 to TRBJ1-1, with 9 bases that match TRBD1. The V gene end was trimmed by 0 bases and the J gene end by 5 bases; junction bases not matched to a gene: 2. Per the germline V gene, CDR1 is SGHRS and CDR2 is YFSETQ. This CDR3 is 14 amino acids long. The CDR3 coding sequence is TGCGCCAGCAGCTTGGCGGACAGGGGAACTGAAGCTTTCTTT. Its translation is CASSLADRGTEAFF.

The chain couples TRBV25-1 to TRBJ2-4; D perhaps matches TRBD1 (6 bases). V lost 5 bases to trimming and J lost 0 bases, with 14 bases between them. Germline V gene lookup returns CDR1 MGHDK and CDR2 SYGVNS. The CDR3 totals 16 residues. The CDR3: CASSRTGTIAKNIQYF. CDR3 in DNA: TGTGCCAGCAGTCGAACAGGGACAATAGCCAAAAACATTCAGTACTTC.

The chain recombines TRBV7-2 with TRBJ2-5; D is possibly TRBD1 (5 bases). Trimming took off 1 base at V and 5 bases at J, with 14 bases between the two ends. The CDR3 spans 15 residues. Germline V gives CDR1 SGHTA, CDR2 FQGNSA. This CDR3 reads CASSLDSGPGETQYF. The DNA of the CDR3 is TGTGCCAGCAGCTTAGATTCAGGGCCCGGGGAGACCCAGTACTTC.

A remark on this clone: Other DNA sequences in this sample translate to the same CDR3. V is TRBV18 and J is TRBJ2-7, with D uncertain. The CDR3 is made up of 13 amino acids. V was clipped by 3 bases and J by 3 bases, with 9 bases between them. Germline V CDR1 and CDR2: KGHSH, LQKENI. The CDR3 is CASSPRGDYEQYF. CDR3 DNA sequence: TGTGCCAGCTCACCGAGAGGAGACTACGAGCAGTACTTC.

This clone has a handful of counts. The rearrangement links TRBV6-7 to TRBJ1-2, with D perhaps matching TRBD1 (6 bases). TRBV6-7 is identified as an open reading frame with a role that is uncertain. Trimming left V 2 bases short and J 7 bases short, with 20 bases between. The CDR3 length is 16 residues. CDR3 in DNA: TGTGCCAGCAGTTACGGGAGGGGGGAAGTGAGGGGTGGCTACACCTTC. It encodes CASSYGRGEVRGGYTF.

The chain recombines TRBV6-1 with TRBJ1-2; tentative D call: TRBD1 (5 bases). Germline V gene sequence: CDR1 MNHNS, CDR2 SASEGT. Trimming removed 9 bases at V and 2 bases at J, with 13 bases between. This CDR3 has 13 amino acids. The CDR3 DNA follows: TGTGCCAGTAAGACAGCTGCAAACTATGGCTACACCTTC. Encoded protein: CASKTAANYGYTF.

The chain carries TRBV27 and TRBJ1-2, with TRBD1 as a possible D gene (6 bases). The CDR3 totals 14 residues. Deletions cut 3 bases from V and 3 bases from J, with 11 bases between. Germline lookup yields CDR1 MNHEY and CDR2 SMNVEV (reference sequence). CDR3 bases: TGTGCCAGCAGTTTGGGCGGGGGCTACTATGGCTACACCTTC. The encoded protein is CASSLGGGYYGYTF.

This rearrangement joins TRBV5-4 to TRBJ1-2; possible D gene TRBD1, 5 bases. The CDR3 has 13 residues. V lost 4 bases, J lost 8 bases, and 15 bases lay in between. CDR1 SGHNT and CDR2 YYREEE come from the germline V gene (reference sequence). In DNA form, the CDR3 reads TGTGCCAGCAGCACGGACACACAAGGGGGCTACACCTTC. It is translated as CASSTDTQGGYTF.

CDR3 coding DNA: TGTGCCAGCCGGTCACGGGGGGGCCGGTCCTACGAGCAGTACTTC. This codes for CASRSRGGRSYEQYF. This chain joins TRBV5-6 and TRBJ2-7; 8 bases line up with TRBD2. V lost 7 bases to trimming and J lost 1 base; unmatched junction nucleotides: 10. Germline lookup yields CDR1 SGHDT and CDR2 YYEEEE. This CDR3 is built from 15 residues.

The chain is built from TRBV10-3 and TRBJ1-2; 10 bases match TRBD1. The CDR3 consists of 19 residues. Germline V gene data show CDR1 as ENHRY and CDR2 as SYGVKD. V dropped 0 bases and J dropped 4; count of bases not matched to a gene: 14. CDR3 sequence (DNA): TGTGCCATCAGTGAGTCGTCCCCGGGACAGGGGACGTCGGGCTATGGCTACACCTTC. Protein product: CAISESSPGQGTSGYGYTF.

The V and J genes are TRBV6-6 and TRBJ1-2, with a tentative D call TRBD1 (5 bases). The CDR3 extends over 11 amino acids. V lost 8 bases and J lost 7, with 11 bases in between. Looked up from germline, CDR1 is MNHNY and CDR2 is SVGAGI (reference sequence). The CDR3, as DNA: TGTGCCAGCCGGCTCCAGGGTGGCTACACCTTC. It translates to CASRLQGGYTF.

This chain uses TRBV7-2 with TRBJ1-2; TRBD1 matches at 9 bases. In germline, CDR1 is SGHTA, CDR2 FQGNSA. Losses at the gene ends were 0 bases for V and 4 bases for J; bases not matched to a gene: 9. This CDR3 has 17 amino acids. The CDR3, as DNA: TGTGCCAGCAGCTTAGCGCCGGGACAGGGATTGGCCTATGGCTACACCTTC. It codes for CASSLAPGQGLAYGYTF. Based on the CDR3 plus reference TRBV7-2 and TRBJ1-2, the full variable domain is GAGVSQSPSNKVTEKGKDVELRCDPISGHTALYWYRQSLGQGLEFLIYFQGNSAPDKSGLPSDRFSAERTGGSVSTLTIQRTQQEDSAVYLCASSLAPGQGLAYGYTFGSGTRLTVV.

The chain couples TRBV20-1 to TRBJ1-1; D is unresolved. The CDR3 runs 11 residues. V was cut by 3 bases and J by 3 bases, with 5 bases left in between. CDR1 and CDR2 from the germline V gene are DFQATT and SNEGSKA (reference sequence). CDR3 DNA: TGCAGTGCTAGTCCTCACACTGAAGCTTTCTTT. This sequence encodes CSASPHTEAFF.